The sequence of this T cell receptor (beta chain) was determined in a study of blood T cell repertoires in COVID-19. Study-wide context: Material from acute and convalescent COVID-19 was sourced from the United States, Italy and Spain. Sample material is recorded as cDNA or gDNA derived from T cells, B-cell-depleted T cells, or PBMCs.

While infection was still active, Seattle patients were enrolled and then followed longitudinally. Germline lookup yields CDR1 GTSNPN and CDR2 SVGIG (reference sequence). This CDR3 contains 13 residues. V lost 5 bases and J 5 bases, leaving 15 bases between the germline ends. Source study methods: Reference gene primer amplification gave estimated nucleated cell counts. The repertoire was sequenced with immunoSEQ multiplex PCR; TCRdb's copy has only in-frame clones and lacks some. V and J calls and clone size come straight from that table; D and trimming were deduced from the DNA. The sample has around 310,000 clones, 90% seen once; the top ten hold around 0.93%.

The chain recombines TRBV30 with TRBJ1-1; D possibly corresponds to TRBD1 (6 bases). The TCR originated in a woman aged 40-49 years with COVID-19, enrolled during active disease. The sequenced material came from peripheral blood. CDR3 in amino acids: CAWEGVGDTEAFF. CDR3 nucleotides: TGTGCCTGGGAGGGGGTAGGGGATACTGAAGCTTTCTTT.